Following are 4 T cell receptor beta chains from one sample sequenced in a study of blood T cell repertoires in COVID-19. Measured with immunoSEQ multiplex PCR; TCRdb has only the in-frame clones, and not every one. This sample has around 190,000 clones, with 82% found just once. The sample was peripheral blood. The receptors shown here come from a woman aged 60 to 75 with COVID-19, enrolled during active disease.

The table lists this clone with many counts. The chain recombines TRBV7-9 with TRBJ1-2; tentative D call: TRBD1 (5 bases). The V gene lost 2 bases and the J gene lost 6 bases, with 13 bases spanning the gap. The V gene's germline CDR1 is SEHNR and CDR2 FQNEAQ (reference sequence). This CDR3 comprises 14 residues. The CDR3 loop is CASSLSLGADGYTF. For the CDR3, the DNA is TGTGCCAGCAGCTTATCTCTAGGGGCCGATGGCTACACCTTC.

This clone has more than one count but fewer than ten. CDR3 sequence reads: CATSRDVDNSNTGELFF. CDR3 bases: TGTGCCACCAGCAGAGATGTGGACAACTCGAACACCGGGGAGCTGTTTTTT. The chain combines TRBV15 with TRBJ2-2; perhaps TRBD1 as D (5 bases). Per the germline V gene, CDR1 is LNHNV and CDR2 is YYDKDF (reference sequence). CDR3 size: 17 residues. The germline V and J ends were trimmed by 0 bases and 0 bases, with 11 bases remaining between them.

The chain carries TRBV9 and TRBJ2-1; 8 bases line up with TRBD1. The germline gives CDR1 SGDLS, CDR2 YYNGEE. V gave up 4 bases and J gave up 4 bases; unmatched junction bases: 7. CDR3 size: 15 residues. As DNA, the CDR3 is TGTGCCAGCAGCCCCCGGGACAGGTCATACAATGAGCAGTTCTTC. This gives the protein CASSPRDRSYNEQFF.

This sequence joins TRBV6-5 and TRBJ2-7; D unclear. CDR3 length: 13 amino acids. Trimming cost V 2 bases and J 2 bases, with 7 bases left between them. Germline-derived CDR1 and CDR2 are MNHEY and SVGAGI. CDR3 sequence reads: CASSYGQTYEQYF. Written as DNA, the CDR3 is TGTGCCAGCAGTTACGGGCAGACCTACGAGCAGTACTTC.